This T cell receptor beta chain was retrieved from a study of blood T cell repertoires in COVID-19. Study in general: Specimens from acute and convalescent COVID-19 originated in the United States, Italy and Spain. Nucleic acid was either cDNA or gDNA, and it came from T cells, B-cell-depleted T cells, or PBMCs.

Source study methods: Estimated nucleated cell counts came from reference gene primer amplification. Using immunoSEQ multiplex PCR, the repertoire was profiled, and TCRdb retains in-frame clones only, with some absent. Clone size and the V and J calls come from that table; the DNA yielded D and trimming. The profile shows fewer than 250,000 clones, roughly 80% of them singletons. This receptor was identified in a woman between 40 and 55 years old with active or convalescent COVID-19. The sequenced sample consisted of peripheral blood.

In DNA, the CDR3 is TGTGCGAGAAAAACGTCAAGGGCGGGCTCCGCGGGCTACACCTTC. Protein product: CARKTSRAGSAGYTF. The chain uses TRBV14 and TRBJ1-2; D is uncertain. The CDR3 length is 15 residues. Germline V gene lookup returns CDR1 SGHDN and CDR2 FVKESK.